This T cell receptor beta chain was retrieved from a study of T cells in Graves' hyperthyroidism and ophthalmopathy. Study-level information: Blood from the periphery was taken at initial diagnosis, before any treatment. Findings and limits, study-wide: Most thyroid clonotypes with frequency above 0.001 were detected in blood.

Amplification yielded TCR beta CDR3 regions, with RNA transcripts as the source. The TCR CDR3 was amplified in a first-round RT-PCR using the HTBI primer set. TCRdb analysed the multiplex PCR reads with MiXCR anew, one entry per CDR3 protein. Of hundreds of thousands of distinct CDR3 sequences listed, 18% are singletons. Among the patients, aged 18 to 65, hyperthyroidism was newly diagnosed and had lasted under 2 months. The source of the PBMCs was less than 12 ml of fresh peripheral blood. This clonotype has only a few counts. Its antigen is undetermined. CDR3 length: 12 residues. CDR1 and CDR2 from the germline V gene are DFQATT and SNEGSKA (reference sequence). V lost 6 bases, J lost 1 base, and 4 bases lay in between.

The sequenced sample consisted of blood. The clonotype was recovered from a woman aged 50 to 60 with Graves' hyperthyroidism that later progressed to Graves' ophthalmopathy. The V gene is TRBV20-1, the J gene TRBJ2-6; no clear D gene. CDR3: CSARSGANVLTF. CDR3 nucleotides: TGCAGTGCACGATCTGGGGCCAACGTCCTGACTTTC.